A single T cell receptor (beta chain) is shown here with its context. Antigen: not known. Amplified TCR beta CDR3 regions came from RNA transcripts. The HTBI set primed first-round TCR CDR3 RT-PCR. TCRdb called the multiplex PCR reads again in MiXCR, with one record for every CDR3 protein. The sample holds 450,000 to 500,000 distinct CDR3 sequences, 22% seen once. The data were taken from a study of T cells in Graves' hyperthyroidism and ophthalmopathy. Notes on the study in general: Through a model of 13 V-J features, ophthalmopathy was separated from stable hyperthyroidism.

The clonotype was recovered from a woman between 65 and 79 years old with Graves' ophthalmopathy. The source material was blood.

The CDR3: CASGLQGYTF. The CDR3 DNA reads TGTGCCAGCGGCCTGCAGGGCTACACCTTC. V usage is TRBV12-3 or TRBV12-4 and J usage is TRBJ1-2, with D uncertain. Trimming removed 8 bases at V and 8 bases at J, with 9 bases between. CDR3 length equals 10 residues.